This T cell receptor beta chain was sequenced during a study of blood T cell repertoires in COVID-19. In the study overall: Samples taken during acute and convalescent COVID-19 were collected in the United States, Italy and Spain. In each case, the material was cDNA or gDNA derived from T cells, B-cell-depleted T cells, or PBMCs.

The V end was cut by 0 bases, the J end by 3 bases, with 15 bases between. CDR3 size: 16 residues. Germline CDR1 and CDR2: SGHKS and YYEKEE (reference sequence). The protocol was immunoSEQ multiplex PCR, while the TCRdb copy is restricted to in-frame clones and leaves out a portion. The table records fewer than 300,000 clones, around 87% of them present only once. The sequence was collected from a woman in her thirties or forties who had recovered from COVID-19. Sequences were obtained from peripheral blood. This chain connects TRBV5-5 to TRBJ1-1; a weak D match, TRBD1 (5 bases). The CDR3 region is CASSLAVPGVDTEAFF. The CDR3 coding sequence is TGTGCCAGCAGCTTGGCCGTCCCGGGGGTGGACACTGAAGCTTTCTTT.